This is a list of T cell receptor beta chains from one sample in a study of blood T cells in healthy people across ages. One entry per CDR3 protein, called by TCRdb with MiXCR from the 5' RACE reads. The repertoire holds about 1.8 million distinct CDR3 sequences, with 49% as singletons. Source material: blood. Receptor source: a woman between 35 and 50 years old in good health. Each CDR3 is given with its conserved first and last residue. A D gene is named only where the DNA matches it firmly. Part of the rows lack a size; the others show once, few, many or a class for expanded clones.

j_gene	d_gene	v_gene	abundance	CDR3aa	CDR3nt
TRBJ2-7	NA	TRBV5-1	many	CASSSWTESYEQYF	TGCGCCAGCAGCTCGTGGACGGAATCCTACGAGCAGTACTTC
TRBJ2-1	NA	TRBV29-1	NA	CSASEVDFNEQFF	TGCAGCGCCTCAGAAGTAGATTTTAATGAGCAGTTCTTC
TRBJ1-2	NA	TRBV7-9	NA	CASSRIQGRKGYTF	TGTGCCAGCAGCCGGATCCAGGGGCGGAAAGGCTACACCTTC
TRBJ1-2	NA	TRBV24-1	few	CATSDSTPLGAGGYTF	TGTGCCACCAGTGATTCTACTCCCCTCGGGGCCGGGGGCTACACCTTC
TRBJ2-3	TRBD2	TRBV29-1	NA	CGVLAGATQAFTDTQYF	TGCGGCGTTTTAGCGGGGGCCACACAAGCTTTCACAGATACGCAGTATTTT
TRBJ2-1	TRBD2	TRBV28	NA	CTSSLGTSGFSEQFF	TGTACCAGCAGTTTAGGGACTAGCGGGTTTTCTGAGCAGTTCTTC
TRBJ2-7	TRBD2	TRBV9	few	CASSVNPGGTNEQYF	TGTGCCAGCAGCGTAAATCCGGGGGGTACCAACGAGCAGTACTTC
TRBJ2-5	TRBD1	TRBV6-1	NA	CASRGETGSSQETQYF	TGTGCCAGCAGAGGAGAGACAGGGTCAAGCCAAGAGACCCAGTACTTC
TRBJ2-5	NA	TRBV7-2	NA	CASSLGFGTAQETQYF	TGTGCCAGCAGCTTAGGATTCGGGACGGCCCAAGAGACCCAGTACTTC
TRBJ2-4	TRBD1	TRBV6-2/TRBV6-3	NA	CASSLTTGADSTYIQYF	TGTGCCAGCAGCCTCACGACAGGGGCGGATAGTACATACATTCAGTACTTC
TRBJ1-1	NA	TRBV12-3/TRBV12-4	NA	CASKGGRQPNTEAFF	TGTGCCAGCAAAGGGGGAAGACAGCCTAACACTGAAGCTTTCTTT
TRBJ2-5	TRBD2	TRBV6-5	NA	CASSYQAAGVGTQYF	TGTGCCAGCAGTTACCAAGCGGCGGGGGTTGGGACCCAGTACTTC
TRBJ2-5	TRBD2	TRBV7-2	NA	CASSLAQLAVGETQYF	TGTGCCAGCAGCTTAGCGCAACTAGCGGTCGGGGAGACCCAGTACTTC
TRBJ1-1	TRBD1	TRBV29-1	NA	CSVTGQANTEAFF	TGCAGCGTTACGGGACAGGCGAACACTGAAGCTTTCTTT
TRBJ2-7	NA	TRBV5-6	once	CASTYGVGEQYF	TGTGCCAGCACCTACGGGGTCGGCGAGCAGTACTTC
TRBJ1-1	NA	TRBV27	NA	CASSFRSGAEAFF	TGTGCCAGCAGTTTCAGGAGCGGGGCTGAAGCTTTCTTT
TRBJ2-7	NA	TRBV28	few	CASAQLRGGAGYEQYF	TGTGCCAGCGCGCAACTCCGTGGGGGCGCGGGGTACGAGCAGTACTTC
TRBJ2-3	NA	TRBV5-1	NA	CASSFVSGSSTDTQYF	TGCGCCAGCAGCTTTGTAAGCGGCTCTAGCACAGATACGCAGTATTTT
TRBJ1-5	NA	TRBV20-1	few	CSARVEELGNQPQHF	TGCAGTGCGCGAGTAGAGGAGTTGGGCAATCAGCCCCAGCATTTT
TRBJ1-1	NA	TRBV28	NA	CASILSVWVDTEAFF	TGTGCCAGCATTCTATCGGTTTGGGTGGACACTGAAGCTTTCTTT
TRBJ2-7	TRBD2	TRBV6-5	NA	CASRWTSGGWYEQYF	TGTGCCAGCAGGTGGACTAGCGGGGGTTGGTACGAGCAGTACTTC
TRBJ2-3	TRBD2	TRBV2	NA	CASRGAGGPADTQYF	TGTGCCAGCAGAGGAGCGGGGGGGCCTGCAGATACGCAGTATTTT
TRBJ2-6	TRBD2	TRBV4-2	few	CASSQSLAGGAGANVLTF	TGTGCCAGCAGCCAGTCCCTAGCGGGGGGTGCTGGGGCCAACGTCCTGACTTTC
TRBJ2-3	NA	TRBV3-1	few	CASSQDSTRAITDTQYF	TGTGCCAGCAGCCAAGACTCTACCAGGGCAATCACAGATACGCAGTATTTT
TRBJ2-1	TRBD2	TRBV5-1	NA	CASSLGLAGEVGEQFF	TGCGCCAGCAGCCTAGGACTAGCGGGGGAAGTAGGGGAGCAGTTCTTC
TRBJ2-5	NA	TRBV15	few	CATSASITGIQETQYF	TGTGCCACCAGCGCGTCGATTACAGGGATCCAAGAGACCCAGTACTTC
TRBJ2-3	NA	TRBV20-1	few	CSAERSSTDTQYF	TGCAGTGCCGAGAGGTCTAGCACAGATACGCAGTATTTT
TRBJ2-3	NA	TRBV7-8	few	CASSPGPSDTQYF	TGTGCCAGCAGTCCCGGGCCCTCTGATACGCAGTATTTT
TRBJ2-5	TRBD2	TRBV5-5	NA	CASSFAAGGVETQYF	TGTGCCAGCAGCTTCGCCGCGGGGGGCGTCGAGACCCAGTACTTC
TRBJ2-6	TRBD1	TRBV29-1	NA	CSVEDRPTQVKIPGANVLTF	TGCAGCGTCGAGGACAGGCCCACCCAAGTGAAGATCCCTGGGGCCAACGTCCTGACTTTC
TRBJ2-6	TRBD1	TRBV6-2/TRBV6-3	once	CASGLTGAGSGANVLTF	TGTGCCAGCGGCCTGACAGGGGCGGGGTCTGGGGCCAACGTCCTGACTTTC
TRBJ1-1	TRBD1	TRBV28	NA	CASSPTGGRKTEAFF	TGTGCCAGCAGTCCGACAGGGGGTAGAAAGACTGAAGCTTTCTTT
TRBJ2-5	NA	TRBV25-1	NA	CASSHKTQYF	TGTGCCAGCAGTCATAAGACCCAGTACTTC
TRBJ1-2	NA	TRBV2	few	CASSEEKTRAGRGYTF	TGTGCCAGCAGTGAGGAAAAGACCAGGGCCGGTAGAGGCTACACCTTC
TRBJ2-3	TRBD1	TRBV7-2	few	CASSPGTGGRSTQYF	TGTGCCAGCAGCCCCGGGACAGGGGGTAGAAGTACGCAGTATTTT
TRBJ2-3	TRBD2	TRBV11-1	NA	CASSFHGGGNGADTQYF	TGTGCCAGCAGCTTTCATGGGGGGGGGAACGGCGCAGATACGCAGTATTTT
TRBJ2-1	NA	TRBV15	NA	CATSRDTGLSSYNEQFF	TGTGCCACCAGCAGAGATACAGGGTTGAGCTCCTACAATGAGCAGTTCTTC
TRBJ2-7	NA	TRBV5-1	NA	CASSLNSDHSYEQYF	TGCGCCAGCAGCTTAAATAGCGACCACTCCTACGAGCAGTACTTC
TRBJ2-1	NA	TRBV7-3	once	CASSSVLGYNEQFF	TGTGCCAGCAGCTCGGTACTAGGCTACAATGAGCAGTTCTTC
TRBJ2-7	NA	TRBV20-1	few	CSALNGSSYEQYF	TGCAGTGCTTTAAACGGGAGCTCCTACGAGCAGTACTTC
TRBJ2-3	NA	TRBV6-6	NA	CASSKGNGPDTQYF	TGTGCCAGCAGCAAGGGGAACGGCCCAGATACGCAGTATTTT
TRBJ2-1	TRBD1	TRBV12-3/TRBV12-4	NA	CASSQTGVTYNEQFF	TGTGCCAGCAGCCAAACAGGGGTCACCTACAATGAGCAGTTCTTC
TRBJ1-2	TRBD1	TRBV4-3	NA	CASSQRQGIDDGYTF	TGCGCCAGCAGCCAGCGACAGGGAATCGACGATGGCTACACCTTC
TRBJ2-6	TRBD2	TRBV18	few	CASSPVISGVSGANVLTF	TGTGCCAGCTCACCAGTGATTAGCGGGGTCTCTGGGGCCAACGTCCTGACTTTC
TRBJ1-2	NA	TRBV12-3/TRBV12-4	NA	CASRPTTVPYGYTF	TGTGCCAGCAGACCGACTACAGTCCCCTATGGCTACACCTTC
TRBJ2-3	TRBD1	TRBV27	few	CASSLLLGQGSTDTQYF	TGTGCCAGTTCACTATTACTAGGACAGGGAAGTACAGATACGCAGTATTTT
TRBJ1-2	TRBD1	TRBV7-2	few	CASSPRTGVDGYTF	TGTGCCAGCAGCCCTAGGACAGGGGTGGATGGCTACACCTTC
TRBJ1-2	NA	TRBV6-2/TRBV6-3	NA	CASTTEVGRQNYGYTF	TGTGCCAGCACCACAGAGGTGGGACGGCAGAACTATGGCTACACCTTC
TRBJ1-5	TRBD1	TRBV20-1	NA	CSAETGDQPQHF	TGCAGTGCAGAGACAGGGGATCAGCCCCAGCATTTT
TRBJ2-5	TRBD1	TRBV20-1	NA	CSAQGQGGQYF	TGCAGTGCTCAAGGACAGGGGGGGCAGTACTTC